This TCR beta chain was recorded in a study of OX40 agonist ivuxolimab in advanced cancers. About the study: Patients were treated with ivuxolimab, an agonistic anti-OX40 (CD134) antibody. Three patients got partial responses; one had hepatocellular carcinoma and two had cutaneous melanoma.

Details on this clone: Its antigen is as yet unknown.

The germline gives CDR1 MNHEY, CDR2 SMNVEV (reference sequence). The V end lost 7 bases, the J end lost 4 bases, and 12 bases lay between the germline ends. The CDR3 runs 13 residues. Study-level points and caveats: Expansion of clones was among the lowest in partial responders at 0.1-3.0 mg/kg.

Using immunoSEQ multiplex PCR, the repertoire was profiled, and TCRdb retains in-frame clones only, with some absent. The sample consists of fewer than 85,000 clones, 85% to 90% of them appearing once. The chain uses TRBV27 and TRBJ2-3; D gene uncertain. Sequencing was performed on CD4+ or CD8+ T cells sorted from blood, taken in a trial of the OX40 agonist ivuxolimab. The receptor was isolated from an adult with an advanced solid tumor such as melanoma, head and neck, liver or kidney cancer. The DNA for the CDR3 is TGTGCCAGCAAGCTCGTAAAGGCAGATACGCAGTATTTT. Its translation is CASKLVKADTQYF.